The 21 T cell receptor beta chains below were found in one sample sequenced in a study of molecular identifiers for immune sequencing clone quantification (dated by TCRdb to the late 2010s). The library was built by means of PCR. This sample was sequenced with an Illumina HiSeq 4000. TCRdb ran its own pipeline on the public reads, namely fastp trimming at Q25 and MiXCR clone calling, and kept in-frame beta chains. CDR3 protein sequences are deduplicated, and each keeps its most common genes and DNA. The sample profile shows some 70,000 distinct CDR3 sequences; 15% to 20% of them were found once. The top ten clonotypes cover about 1.5% of the sample. The sequencing sample was made of naive CD8+ T cells from blood, with Jurkat cell RNA spiked in. This specimen's cell subset or site label, interpreted: FACS-sorted CD8+CD4-CCR7+CD45RA+ naive T cells. The receptors stem from a human donor in good health. Some libraries in this study had Jurkat cell RNA spiked in.

There are many counts of this clonotype. This chain uses TRBV28 with TRBJ1-5; D is ambiguous. V was pared by 4 bases and J by 0 bases, with 19 bases between. Per the germline V gene, CDR1 is MDHEN and CDR2 is SYDVKM. This CDR3 region has 18 residues. CDR3 DNA sequence: TGTGCCAGCAGTTCGCCCCGCTTGGGCACTTATAGCAATCAGCCCCAGCATTTT. It encodes CASSSPRLGTYSNQPQHF.

This clonotype appeared once. The chain recombines TRBV12-3 or TRBV12-4 with TRBJ2-7, with D maybe TRBD2 (5 bases). The CDR3 length is 12 residues. V shed 10 bases and J shed 7 bases, with 17 bases lying between them. DNA of the CDR3: TGTGCCACCCGGGGTAACCCCTTGGAGCAGTACTTC. This sequence encodes CATRGNPLEQYF.

The sample holds many counts of this clonotype. V gene TRBV20-1 combines with J gene TRBJ1-1; D may be TRBD1 (6 bases). CDR1 and CDR2 from the germline V gene are DFQATT and SNEGSKA (reference sequence). The ends were cut back, 6 bases at V and 0 bases at J, with 11 bases in the middle. The CDR3 totals 13 residues. The CDR3 region has the DNA TGCAGTGCAAAACCAGGGGTGAACACTGAAGCTTTCTTT. Translation gives CSAKPGVNTEAFF.

Only a few counts were recorded for this clonotype. The chain employs TRBV27 and TRBJ2-1, with a possible D match to TRBD2 (6 bases). CDR1 and CDR2 (germline): MNHEY, SMNVEV (reference sequence). The length of the CDR3 is 13 residues. The V and J ends lost 5 bases and 14 bases respectively, with 19 bases between them. This chain's CDR3 is CASSAPGVLSEFF. CDR3 DNA sequence: TGTGCCAGCAGTGCCCCGGGAGTGTTGTCTGAGTTCTTC.

This clonotype was picked up many times. J is TRBJ2-3 and V is TRBV20-1; 7 bases fit TRBD2. Germline V lookup: CDR1 DFQATT, CDR2 SNEGSKA (reference sequence). V was clipped by 3 bases and J by 2 bases; unmatched bases: 11. This CDR3 is 16 amino acids long. CDR3 sequence reads: CSASWEGRDYTDTQYF. The DNA of the CDR3 is TGCAGTGCTAGCTGGGAGGGGCGGGATTACACAGATACGCAGTATTTT.

DNA for the CDR3: TGTGCCAGCAGTTTAACTAGCGGGAGTTGGAATGAGCAGTTCTTC. This sequence encodes CASSLTSGSWNEQFF. V gene TRBV27 combines with J gene TRBJ2-1, with 11 bases lining up with TRBD2. Germline V CDR1 and CDR2: MNHEY, SMNVEV (reference sequence). The CDR3 sequence is 15 residues long. Trimming at V came to 2 bases and at J to 7 bases, leaving 4 bases not matched to a gene.

Concerning this clonotype itself: A much larger clone differs by one base, so this may be a read error. V and J are TRBV12-3 or TRBV12-4 and TRBJ1-1, with a tentative D call TRBD1 (5 bases). Trimming cost V 2 bases and J 5 bases, with 15 bases left between them. The CDR3 runs to 15 residues. CDR3 DNA sequence: TGTGCCAGCAGTTTATCGTGGCAGGGCCCGACTGAAGCTTTCTTT. Translated, it gives CASSLSWQGPTEAFF.

Of note for this clonotype: One end of the junction is discordant with germline, which a read error may explain. This chain links TRBV5-6 with TRBJ2-2; D might be TRBD2 (5 bases). Germline-derived CDR1 and CDR2 are SGHDT and YYEEEE. The CDR3 contains 14 residues. The DNA for the CDR3 is TGTGCCAGCAGCCTCACTTGGGGTGCCGGGGAGCCGTTTTTT. Amino acids: CASSLTWGAGEPFF. The entire variable domain, with the rest obtained from reference TRBV5-6 and TRBJ2-2, is as follows: DAGVTQSPTHLIKTRGQQVTLRCSPKSGHDTVSWYQQALGQGPQFIFQYYEEEERQRGNFPDRFSGHQFPNYSSELNVNALLLGDSALYLCASSLTWGAGEPFFGEGSRLTVL.

To note about this clonotype: One end of the junction varies from germline; a read error may be responsible. The gene calls are TRBV9 and TRBJ1-1, with a possible D match to TRBD1 (6 bases). From germline, CDR1 is SGDLS and CDR2 YYNGEE. This CDR3 spans 12 amino acids. Here the CDR3 reads CASCVGSGAAFF. CDR3 sequence (DNA): TGTGCCAGCTGCGTAGGGTCAGGGGCGGCTTTCTTT.

This clonotype occurred many times. V and J are TRBV24-1 and TRBJ2-1; 8 bases are a match to TRBD1. The V gene's germline CDR1 is KGHDR and CDR2 SFDVKD. This CDR3 has 17 amino acids. V was pared by 3 bases and J by 6 bases, with 12 bases of the junction left unmatched. This CDR3 is CATSDRLDRGRGNEQFF. CDR3 bases: TGTGCCACCAGTGATCGGCTCGACAGGGGTAGGGGCAATGAGCAGTTCTTC.

This clonotype was detected many times. The chain joins TRBV6-1 to TRBJ2-7; D is uncertain. CDR3 size: 13 residues. V gave up 6 bases and J gave up 2 bases, with 11 bases separating them. From germline, CDR1 is MNHNS and CDR2 SASEGT. Here the CDR3 reads CASRSQSTYEQYF. As DNA, the CDR3 is TGTGCCAGCAGGTCGCAATCAACCTACGAGCAGTACTTC.

This clonotype was recorded only once. Just one base apart from a much larger clone, this may be a read error. The chain carries TRBV28 and TRBJ2-1; D ambiguous. This CDR3 comprises 12 residues. CDR1 is MDHEN, CDR2 SYDVKM, per germline. CDR3 loop: CASSPVYNGQFF. The CDR3 DNA follows: TGTGCCAGCAGTCCCGTTTACAATGGGCAGTTCTTC. The full variable domain, completed using reference TRBV28 and TRBJ2-1, is DVKVTQSSRYLVKRTGEKVFLECVQDMDHENMFWYRQDPGLGLRLIYFSYDVKMKEKGDIPEGYSVSREKKERFSLILESASTNQTSMYLCASSPVYNGQFFGPGTRLTVL.

This clonotype was seen a single time. Given a much more abundant clone one base away, this may be a read error. J is TRBJ2-7 and V is TRBV7-8; 8 nucleotides align to TRBD2. J gave up 6 bases and V 5 bases, and 9 bases lay outside the gene matches. The CDR3 contains 14 residues. Germline lookup yields CDR1 SGHVS and CDR2 FQNEAQ. The CDR3, as DNA: TGTGCCAGCAGCCCCGGGGGGGGGCAGAGCGAGCAGTACTTC. Translating it yields CASSPGGGQSEQYF.

This clonotype showed up many times. This chain joins TRBV19 and TRBJ2-3; either TRBD1 or TRBD2 may fit D (5 bases each). The CDR3 is 14 amino acids. V was pared by 6 bases and J by 4 bases, with 14 bases between. Germline V gene data show CDR1 as LNHDA and CDR2 as SQIVND (reference sequence). In nucleotides, the CDR3 is TGTGCCAGTAGCCGGATGGGGGTGGCAGATACGCAGTATTTT. It encodes CASSRMGVADTQYF.

In this sample, this clonotype turned up many times. The chain links TRBV7-6 to TRBJ1-4; D unresolved. CDR1 is SGHVS and CDR2 is FNYEAQ in the germline V gene. CDR3 length: 15 amino acids. Trimming removed 5 bases from V and 3 bases from J, with 13 bases in between. CDR3 region: CASSPKWAPNEKLFF. The CDR3 nucleotides are TGTGCCAGCAGCCCCAAGTGGGCCCCTAATGAAAAACTGTTTTTT.

This clonotype was detected a few times. The junction departs from germline at one end; a sequencing error may be responsible. The V call is TRBV6-2 or TRBV6-3, the J call TRBJ2-1, with 10 bases lining up with TRBD2. Per the germline V gene, CDR1 is MNHEY and CDR2 is SVGEGT. The CDR3 totals 16 residues. The CDR3 DNA reads TGTACCAGCAGCTACTCCCTAGCGGGAGAGTACAATGAGCAGTTCTTC. It is translated as CTSSYSLAGEYNEQFF.

This clonotype was detected a few times. The DNA of the CDR3 is TGTGCCAGCACCTACCCTACAGGGTTGAACACTGAAGCTTTCTTT. Translated: CASTYPTGLNTEAFF. The genes are TRBV6-6 and TRBJ1-1, with D maybe TRBD1 (6 bases). Trimming left V 7 bases short and J 0 bases short, with 15 bases between. The CDR3 runs 15 residues. From germline, CDR1 is MNHNY and CDR2 SVGAGI (reference sequence).

The table lists this clonotype with many counts. This chain connects TRBV4-1 to TRBJ2-7, with TRBD1 identical over 11 bases. V lost 4 bases, J lost 6 bases, and 8 bases stayed unmatched. Germline assignment: CDR1 MGHRA and CDR2 YSYEKL. The CDR3 is 15 amino acids. DNA of the CDR3: TGCGCCAGCAGCCGCAACCGGGACAGGGGGGCCGAGCAGTACTTC. Its translation: CASSRNRDRGAEQYF.

This clonotype was recorded at least ten times. This chain uses TRBV27 with TRBJ2-6; unclear D gene. Germline assignment: CDR1 MNHEY and CDR2 SMNVEV (reference sequence). CDR3 length: 13 residues. V gave up 4 bases and J gave up 2 bases, with 3 bases separating them. The CDR3 is CASSWTGANVLTF. CDR3 DNA sequence: TGTGCCAGCAGTTGGACTGGGGCCAACGTCCTGACTTTC.

This clonotype was observed at least ten times. The V gene is TRBV27, the J gene TRBJ2-3, with a weak D call TRBD2 (6 bases). The CDR3 extends over 15 amino acids. Germline CDR1 reads MNHEY; CDR2 reads SMNVEV (reference sequence). V shed 5 bases and J shed 0 bases, with 12 bases lying between them. CDR3 loop: CASSPKGRSTDTQYF. Written as DNA, the CDR3 is TGTGCCAGCAGTCCAAAGGGGAGGAGCACAGATACGCAGTATTTT.

The chain is built from TRBV5-1 and TRBJ2-7; D call uncertain. V was trimmed by 0 bases and J by 5 bases, leaving 3 bases between them. Germline-derived CDR1 and CDR2 are SGHRS and YFSETQ. The CDR3 runs to 11 residues. The CDR3 is CASSLANEQYF. The CDR3 bases are TGCGCCAGCAGCTTGGCCAACGAGCAGTACTTC.